The 22 T cell receptor beta chains listed next were all sequenced from one sample in a study of OX40 agonist ivuxolimab in advanced cancers. Generated by immunoSEQ multiplex PCR, the TCRdb table keeps only in-frame clones and is missing some. The table has roughly 52,000 clones, almost 85% seen once. Sequenced material: CD4+ or CD8+ T cells sorted from blood, taken in a trial of the OX40 agonist ivuxolimab. The source of these receptors is an adult with an advanced solid tumor such as melanoma, head and neck, liver or kidney cancer.

This chain joins TRBV19 and TRBJ2-5; D possibly corresponds to TRBD2 (5 bases). Germline V gene lookup returns CDR1 LNHDA and CDR2 SQIVND (reference sequence). This CDR3 has 14 residues. V lost 3 bases and J 1 base, leaving 9 bases between the germline ends. Written as DNA, the CDR3 is TGTGCCAGTAGTATCGGGGTCAGCCAAGAGACCCAGTACTTC. Translation gives CASSIGVSQETQYF.

The chain is built from TRBV15 and TRBJ2-2, with D uncertain. Germline V gene data show CDR1 as LNHNV and CDR2 as YYDKDF (reference sequence). Deletions cut 0 bases from V and 5 bases from J, with 7 bases between. The CDR3 is 14 residues long. This chain's CDR3 is CATSRDWSTGELFF. CDR3 sequence (DNA): TGTGCCACCAGCAGAGATTGGAGTACCGGGGAGCTGTTTTTT.

This clone was seen a few times. The chain recombines TRBV10-1 with TRBJ1-2; D might be TRBD1 (6 bases). Germline values: CDR1 WNHNN, CDR2 SYGVQD (reference sequence). CDR3 length: 17 amino acids. V was shortened by 8 bases and J by 8 bases, with 30 bases between the two germline ends. CDR3: CASGDFEFFRGSKGYTF. CDR3 DNA sequence: TGCGCCAGCGGAGATTTTGAATTCTTCAGGGGCTCGAAGGGCTACACCTTC.

The chain has TRBV5-1 and TRBJ1-1, with a possible D match to TRBD1 (6 bases). Trimming removed 2 bases from V and 0 bases from J, with 14 bases in between. The CDR3 is made up of 16 amino acids. Germline assignment: CDR1 SGHRS and CDR2 YFSETQ. CDR3 residues: CASSFGQSIMNTEAFF. The CDR3 region has the DNA TGCGCCAGCAGCTTCGGACAGTCGATAATGAACACTGAAGCTTTCTTT. Supplemented by reference TRBV5-1 and TRBJ1-1, the full variable domain reads KAGVTQTPRYLIKTRGQQVTLSCSPISGHRSVSWYQQTPGQGLQFLFEYFSETQRNKGNFPGRFSGRQFSNSRSEMNVSTLELGDSALYLCASSFGQSIMNTEAFFGQGTRLTVV.

The chain employs TRBV28 and TRBJ1-6; 8 bases are a match to TRBD1. The germline V gene encodes CDR1 MDHEN and CDR2 SYDVKM. The V gene end was trimmed by 6 bases and the J gene end by 8 bases; junction bases not matched to a gene: 9. This CDR3 comprises 15 residues. The CDR3: CASRGLTGVDSPLHF. CDR3 DNA: TGTGCCAGCAGGGGACTGACAGGGGTTGATTCACCCCTCCACTTT.

This chain links TRBV11-2 with TRBJ2-7; TRBD2 matches 13 bases. Trimming cost V 4 bases and J 0 bases; bases outside gene matches: 0. This CDR3 contains 15 residues. Germline CDR1 is SGHAT and CDR2 is FQNNGV. Here the CDR3 reads CASSWTSGSSYEQYF. In nucleotides, the CDR3 is TGTGCCAGCAGCTGGACTAGCGGGAGCTCCTACGAGCAGTACTTC.

The V call is TRBV5-6, the J call TRBJ2-1; TRBD2 is a possible D gene (5 bases). This CDR3 has 13 residues. Germline assignment: CDR1 SGHDT and CDR2 YYEEEE. Trimming left V 3 bases short and J 11 bases short, with 15 bases between. The DNA of the CDR3 is TGTGCCAGCAGCTCGCTAACACTAGGGAAGCAGTTCTTC. This encodes CASSSLTLGKQFF.

This rearrangement joins TRBV7-2 to TRBJ1-1; D possibly corresponds to TRBD1 (5 bases). The CDR3 has 14 amino acids. The germline gives CDR1 SGHTA, CDR2 FQGNSA. The V and J ends lost 1 base and 4 bases respectively, with 10 bases between them. The CDR3 sequence is CASSLESGTTEAFF. The CDR3, as DNA: TGTGCCAGCAGCTTAGAGTCCGGGACCACTGAAGCTTTCTTT.

The V call is TRBV5-8, the J call TRBJ2-1; 8 positions agree with TRBD2. Trimming removed 2 bases from V and 9 bases from J; junction bases left unmatched: 10. There are 15 residues in the CDR3. Germline V gene lookup returns CDR1 SGHTS and CDR2 YDEGEE. This chain's CDR3 is CASSFLGLERGEQFF. The CDR3 DNA sequence: TGTGCCAGCAGCTTCTTGGGACTAGAGAGGGGTGAGCAGTTCTTC.

This clone is a singleton in its sample. The chain recombines TRBV5-1 with TRBJ2-7, with 8 nucleotides matching TRBD1. Losses at the gene ends were 4 bases for V and 6 bases for J; bases not matched to a gene: 9. This CDR3 contains 14 residues. Germline values: CDR1 SGHRS, CDR2 YFSETQ. The CDR3 region is CASSPDRAGREQYF. The CDR3 DNA follows: TGCGCCAGCAGCCCGGACAGGGCCGGGCGCGAGCAGTACTTC.

The CDR3 DNA reads as TGCAGCGTTGAAAAGGGAGATGGCTACACCTTC. Translated: CSVEKGDGYTF. V usage is TRBV29-1 and J usage is TRBJ1-2; D gene uncertain. There are 11 residues in the CDR3. The germline gives CDR1 SQVTM, CDR2 ANQGSEA. Trimming left V 2 bases short and J 6 bases short, with 7 bases between.

The table lists this clone with a few counts. This chain links TRBV28 with TRBJ1-1; D is possibly TRBD1 (5 bases). Germline lookup yields CDR1 MDHEN and CDR2 SYDVKM. The CDR3 runs 16 residues. The V gene lost 5 bases and the J gene lost 8 bases, with 24 bases spanning the gap. The CDR3 bases are TGTGCCAGCAGTCCAGGACTCCGTGCACCGGGGCGGGAAGCTTTCTTT. It specifies CASSPGLRAPGREAFF.

The V gene is TRBV27, the J gene TRBJ2-1; 7 bases line up with TRBD1. This CDR3 is 18 amino acids long. V trimming: 0 bases; J trimming: 0 bases; junction bases outside the gene matches: 8. CDR1 and CDR2 from the germline V gene are MNHEY and SMNVEV (reference sequence). The CDR3 is CASSLSYRQGTSYNEQFF. For the CDR3, the DNA is TGTGCCAGCAGTTTATCCTATCGACAGGGAACCTCCTACAATGAGCAGTTCTTC.

This clone occurred a few times. This chain uses TRBV2 with TRBJ1-5; TRBD1 agrees at 9 bases. The length of the CDR3 is 14 residues. The V segment lost 5 bases and the J segment 4 bases; nucleotides outside the gene matches: 3. Germline V gene sequence: CDR1 SNHLY, CDR2 FYNNEI. CDR3 DNA: TGTGCCAGCAGTTTGACAGGGGGGAATCAGCCCCAGCATTTT. It encodes CASSLTGGNQPQHF.

The rearrangement uses TRBV10-3 and TRBJ1-1; D is ambiguous. V dropped 3 bases and J dropped 3 bases, with 8 bases sitting between them. Germline lookup yields CDR1 ENHRY and CDR2 SYGVKD. CDR3 length: 13 amino acids. The CDR3 DNA follows: TGTGCCATCAGTGACGTTTCGGACACTGAAGCTTTCTTT. Amino acid sequence: CAISDVSDTEAFF.

The chain combines TRBV11-2 with TRBJ2-7; 8 nucleotides line up with TRBD2. The CDR3 is 13 residues long. The trim removed 2 bases at V and 7 bases at J, leaving 4 bases unmatched. The germline gives CDR1 SGHAT, CDR2 FQNNGV. The CDR3, as DNA: TGTGCCAGCAGCTTAATGGGCGGGGGGGAGCAGTACTTC. Translating gives CASSLMGGGEQYF.

The rearrangement uses TRBV28 and TRBJ1-2; 7 nucleotides agree with TRBD1. This CDR3 is 15 amino acids long. Germline V gene lookup returns CDR1 MDHEN and CDR2 SYDVKM. The ends lost 5 bases at V and 7 bases at J; junction bases unmatched: 13. The CDR3 DNA sequence: TGTGCCAGCAGTCCACCATATGACAGGGAACCTGGCTACACCTTC. It codes for CASSPPYDREPGYTF.

This clone was found a few times. CDR3 residues: CASSESSGGAAETQYF. The CDR3 bases are TGTGCCAGCAGTGAATCTAGCGGGGGGGCGGCAGAGACCCAGTACTTC. The chain links TRBV25-1 to TRBJ2-5; TRBD2 aligns across 12 bases. V lost 1 base to trimming and J lost 4 bases; unmatched junction nucleotides: 4. The germline V gene encodes CDR1 MGHDK and CDR2 SYGVNS. The CDR3 has 16 amino acids. Using reference TRBV25-1 and TRBJ2-5 for the parts outside the CDR3, the full variable domain is EADIYQTPRYLVIGTGKKITLECSQTMGHDKMYWYQQDPGMELHLIHYSYGVNSTEKGDLSSESTVSRIRTEHFPLTLESARPSHTSQYLCASSESSGGAAETQYFGPGTRLLVL.

This clone was observed a few times. Other nucleotide sequences in the sample specify the same CDR3. The J gene is TRBJ2-2, the V gene TRBV7-2; no reliable D call. Germline CDR1 reads SGHTA; CDR2 reads FQGNSA. This CDR3 spans 15 amino acids. The V end lost 1 base, the J end lost 1 base, and 7 bases lay between the germline ends. The chain's CDR3 is CASSLVPENTGELFF. CDR3 sequence (DNA): TGTGCCAGCAGCTTAGTACCTGAGAACACCGGGGAGCTGTTTTTT.

V and J are TRBV29-1 and TRBJ1-6; D ambiguous. Between the trimmed V and J ends, which lost 5 bases and 8 bases, there was a span of 13 bases. The CDR3 is made up of 13 amino acids. Germline V gives CDR1 SQVTM, CDR2 ANQGSEA. The CDR3 nucleotides are TGCAGCGTTAGTGCTTCTGTGGATTCACCCCTCCACTTT. This gives the protein CSVSASVDSPLHF.

The V gene is TRBV7-3, the J gene TRBJ2-4; D might be TRBD1 (5 bases). V lost 5 bases and J lost 4, with 15 bases in between. Germline CDR1 reads SGHTA; CDR2 reads FQGTGA. CDR3 length: 15 amino acids. CDR3 DNA: TGTGCCAGCAGCGTTGGTCAGGGCCGAAAAAACATTCAGTACTTC. Encoded protein: CASSVGQGRKNIQYF. Full variable domain (rest looked up from reference TRBV7-3 and TRBJ2-4): GAGVSQTPSNKVTEKGKYVELRCDPISGHTALYWYRQSLGQGPEFLIYFQGTGAADDSGLPNDRFFAVRPEGSVSTLKIQRTERGDSAVYLCASSVGQGRKNIQYFGAGTRLSVL.

The chain couples TRBV19 to TRBJ2-1; D gene uncertain. Germline V gives CDR1 LNHDA, CDR2 SQIVND (reference sequence). The CDR3 is made up of 14 amino acids. Trimming cost V 5 bases and J 9 bases, with 17 bases left between them. The CDR3 DNA reads TGTGCCAGTAGTTCAGGACCCCGGCTTGGTGAGCAGTTCTTC. This sequence encodes CASSSGPRLGEQFF.